This TCR beta chain was obtained from a study of regulatory T cells in long-lasting Graves disease (dated by TCRdb to the early 2020s). Notes on the research overall: This study used TCR sequencing and RNA sequencing of peripheral blood to compare persistent Graves' disease patients against newly diagnosed Graves' disease patients. The study was registered as a clinical trial and conducted in China. A total of some 35 samples underwent TCR sequencing, from about 13 patients with persistent Graves' disease and approximately 20 patients with newly diagnosed Graves' disease.

In TCRdb, the public reads were trimmed at Q25 with fastp and aligned with MiXCR, with productive beta chains retained. A single entry per CDR3 protein holds the most common genes and DNA from its merged rows. This sample has approximately 1,900 distinct CDR3 sequences in its table, and around three fifths of those were observed once. In total, the top ten clones hold about 6.9% of the sample. The investigation overall reported the following: The small sample size was acknowledged by the authors as a limitation that may reduce accuracy. Patients with persistent disease shared more public clonotypes (about 2,500) than newly diagnosed patients did (around 930). TRBV28, TRBJ1-2 and TRBJ2-5 were preferentially used in persistent disease, while TRBV20-1 and TRBJ2-1 were favored in newly diagnosed disease. Compared with newly diagnosed patients, persistent Graves' disease patients had lower TCR Shannon entropy and fewer highly expanded clones, which suggests clonal expansion. Only peripheral blood was studied, because thyroid tissue, the primary lesion, was inaccessible.

At the junction V is shortened by 3 bases and J by 1 base; bases outside the gene matches: 5. The CDR3 goes from the cysteine to the phenylalanine over 16 residues. The read is trimmed to its CDR3 DNA, 48 bases read in frame from base 1. According to the germline V gene, CDR1 reads WSHSY and CDR2 reads SAAADI. For both TCR sequencing and RNA sequencing, RNA was extracted from PBMCs using TRIzol. The diagnosis of Graves' disease followed American Thyroid Association guidelines. Recruitment of patients was carried out at an endocrinology department in Xi'an, China. Each patient gave around 9.2 milliliters of peripheral blood, collected in an EDTA anticoagulant tube. Ficoll Paque Plus density gradient separation was used to isolate PBMCs, and no further T cell sorting was done. RNA quality was checked with an Agilent 2100 Bioanalyzer and agarose gel, and concentration with a NanoDrop 2000. For this clonotype: No antigen is known for it. It has no much larger one-base neighbor in the sample; base qualities were not kept.

The source of this sequence is a human donor with Graves disease. The sequence joins TRBV10-2 to TRBJ2-3, with TRBD2 identical over 9 junction bases. Here the sequenced sample was peripheral blood mononuclear cells (PBMCs), taken with antithyroid drug treatment, in newly diagnosed or persistent Graves disease (not recorded which). CDR3 region: CASSDDAGGGTDTQYF. The base sequence is TGCGCCAGCAGTGACGACGCGGGGGGGGGCACAGATACGCAGTATTTT.